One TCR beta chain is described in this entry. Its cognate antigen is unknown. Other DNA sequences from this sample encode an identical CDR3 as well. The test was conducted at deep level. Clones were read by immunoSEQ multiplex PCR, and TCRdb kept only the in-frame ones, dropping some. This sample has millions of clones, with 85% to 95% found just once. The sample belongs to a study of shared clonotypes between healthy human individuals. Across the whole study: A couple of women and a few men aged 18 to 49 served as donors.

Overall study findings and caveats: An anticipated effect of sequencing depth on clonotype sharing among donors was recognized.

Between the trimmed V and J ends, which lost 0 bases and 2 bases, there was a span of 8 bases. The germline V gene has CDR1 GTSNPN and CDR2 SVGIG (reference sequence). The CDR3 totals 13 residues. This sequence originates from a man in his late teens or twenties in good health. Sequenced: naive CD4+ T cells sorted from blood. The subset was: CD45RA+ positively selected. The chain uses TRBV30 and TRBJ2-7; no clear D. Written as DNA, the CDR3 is TGTGCCTGGAGTGTAGGTCTTGCCTACGAGCAGTACTTC. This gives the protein CAWSVGLAYEQYF.